These 11 T cell receptor beta chains came from one sample sequenced in a study of CD8 T cells in Susac syndrome. Random hexamers were used to reverse transcribe the RNA input (about 0.45 to 1 ug). TCRdb re-called the immunoSEQ multiplex PCR reads with MiXCR, one entry per CDR3 protein. The sample has approximately 190,000 distinct CDR3 sequences; 90% to 95% are singletons. Sequencing was performed on CD4+ T cells from PBMCs. These receptor sequences come from a human donor with multiple sclerosis.

J is TRBJ1-2 and V is TRBV12-3 or TRBV12-4, with D possibly TRBD1 on 5 matching bases. Trimming shortened V by 5 bases and J by 4 bases, and 8 bases separated the two germline ends. This CDR3 is 12 amino acids long. CDR3 bases: TGTGCCAGCAGTAGAACAGGCTATGGCTACACCTTC. Translation: CASSRTGYGYTF.

V gene TRBV24-1 combines with J gene TRBJ2-2, with a tentative D call TRBD1 (7 bases). The germline CDR1 and CDR2 sequences are KGHDR and SFDVKD. V lost 4 bases to trimming and J lost 4 bases, with 15 bases between them. The CDR3 runs 16 residues. DNA for the CDR3: TGTGCCACCAGTGACCCGCGACAGGGAGGCACCGGGGAGCTGTTTTTT. This codes for CATSDPRQGGTGELFF.

This clonotype was detected only once. The chain joins TRBV24-1 to TRBJ2-1; 9 positions match TRBD2. The CDR3 runs to 17 residues. The germline gives CDR1 KGHDR, CDR2 SFDVKD. V shed 3 bases, J shed 5 bases, and the junction held 10 bases outside the gene matches. The CDR3 sequence is CATSDVRLADKHNEQFF. CDR3 nucleotide sequence: TGTGCCACCAGTGATGTAAGACTAGCGGATAAACACAATGAGCAGTTCTTC.

The rearrangement joins TRBV29-1 to TRBJ2-5; 7 positions agree with TRBD1. The CDR3 length is 12 residues. Germline CDR1 reads SQVTM; CDR2 reads ANQGSEA. After removal of 7 bases from V and 2 bases from J, the junction contained 4 bases not matched to a gene. CDR3 sequence reads: CSGLGQQETQYF. Written as DNA, the CDR3 is TGCAGCGGCTTGGGACAGCAAGAGACCCAGTACTTC.

V is TRBV20-1 and J is TRBJ1-2; a weak D match, TRBD1 (5 bases). Between the trimmed V and J ends, which lost 0 bases and 3 bases, there was a span of 14 bases. Per germline, CDR1 DFQATT and CDR2 SNEGSKA (reference sequence). The CDR3 is made up of 15 amino acids. In DNA form, the CDR3 reads TGCAGTGCTAGAGATCTGGGGGTATTTGACTATGGCTACACCTTC. Its protein product is CSARDLGVFDYGYTF.

The genes are TRBV11-2 and TRBJ2-1, with D perhaps TRBD2 (6 bases). Germline V lookup: CDR1 SGHAT, CDR2 FQNNGV. Trimming shortened V by 0 bases and J by 8 bases, and 14 bases separated the two germline ends. CDR3 length: 15 residues. The chain's CDR3 is CASSLDVGRTDEQFF. The CDR3 DNA sequence: TGTGCCAGCAGCTTAGATGTTGGGAGGACCGATGAGCAGTTCTTC.

In DNA form, the CDR3 reads TGCGCCAGCAGCCCGGACCGGTGGCTTACCAAAAACATTCAGTACTTC. Residues: CASSPDRWLTKNIQYF. This chain joins TRBV5-1 and TRBJ2-4; no clear D. The CDR3 is 16 residues long. V lost 4 bases to trimming and J lost 2 bases, with 16 bases between them. Germline loops: CDR1 SGHRS, CDR2 YFSETQ.

CDR3 loop: CSARDLTGELFF. CDR3 DNA: TGCAGTGCTAGAGATCTAACCGGGGAGCTGTTTTTT. The chain employs TRBV20-1 and TRBJ2-2; D is unresolved. Trimming pared 0 bases from V and 5 bases from J, leaving 4 bases between. The CDR3 length is 12 residues. Germline CDR1 reads DFQATT; CDR2 reads SNEGSKA (reference sequence).

The rearrangement uses TRBV6-5 and TRBJ1-2; D unresolved. Trimming took off 6 bases at V and 6 bases at J, with 14 bases between the two ends. Germline V CDR1 and CDR2: MNHEY, SVGAGI. The CDR3 sequence is 13 residues long. The CDR3 DNA follows: TGTGCCAGCAGCCGAGGCCCCTTTCATGGCTACACCTTC. It codes for CASSRGPFHGYTF.

This chain connects TRBV20-1 to TRBJ1-2; D is undetermined. Trimming cost V 4 bases and J 5 bases, with 5 bases left between them. This CDR3 has 10 residues. Per the germline V gene, CDR1 is DFQATT and CDR2 is SNEGSKA (reference sequence). The CDR3 loop reads CSATPYGYTF. CDR3 bases: TGCAGTGCTACTCCGTATGGCTACACCTTC.

The chain couples TRBV3-1 to TRBJ2-1; perhaps TRBD2 as D (5 bases). V was trimmed by 1 base and J by 7 bases, leaving 8 bases between them. CDR1 LGHDT and CDR2 YNNKEL come from the germline V gene (reference sequence). This CDR3 region has 13 residues. CDR3 DNA: TGTGCCAGCAGCCAAGGGAGGCTTAATGAGCAGTTCTTC. This sequence encodes CASSQGRLNEQFF.